This TCR beta chain was recorded in a study of blood T cell repertoires in COVID-19. As for the study in general: Donors in Cohort 3 counted as recovered after two negative PCRs, clearance, or symptom resolution. Spain, Italy and the United States supplied samples that represented acute and convalescent COVID-19.

Profiling relied on immunoSEQ multiplex PCR, and the TCRdb table lists in-frame clones only, not all of them. The sample shows over 110,000 clones, over 70% of them seen only once. The CDR3 covers 15 residues. Per germline, CDR1 SGHVS and CDR2 FQNEAQ. V was clipped by 1 base and J by 0 bases, with 8 bases between them. The sample comprised PBMCs or T cells enriched from blood (not recorded which). The chain combines TRBV7-8 with TRBJ2-3, with D hard to call. The origin of this receptor is a man aged 50-60 years in a cohort exposed to, infected with or recovered from COVID-19 (not recorded which). This CDR3 reads CASSLDLASTDTQYF. For the CDR3, the DNA is TGTGCCAGCAGCTTAGACCTGGCTAGCACAGATACGCAGTATTTT.